The subject of this entry is one T cell receptor beta chain. The target antigen is unknown. For TCR beta, libraries came from iRepertoire HTBI primers and Arm-PCR of CDR3 regions. In TCRdb, the multiplex PCR reads were re-called with MiXCR into one record per CDR3 protein. The profile shows some 330,000 distinct CDR3 sequences, 10% to 15% of them singletons. These data originate in a study of regulatory T cells in long-lasting Graves disease. Findings and limits, study-wide: Persistent disease preferred TRBV28, TRBJ1-2 and TRBJ2-5; new disease, TRBV20-1 and TRBJ2-1.

Unmatched junction bases numbered 6, after V lost 1 base and J lost 5 bases. The length of the CDR3 is 16 residues. The V gene's germline CDR1 is GTSNPN and CDR2 SVGIG (reference sequence). Noted time point: newly diagnosed GD, antithyroid drugs for less than 3 months. After RNA was extracted from PBMCs, the TCR library was made from it. Separately, the same data were catalogued under a study of T cells in Graves' hyperthyroidism and ophthalmopathy.

The origin of this receptor is a woman aged 18-29 years with Graves disease. The input for sequencing was peripheral blood mononuclear cells (PBMCs), taken at new diagnosis, from a patient treated with antithyroid drugs. The chain recombines TRBV30 with TRBJ2-5, with 14 bases matching TRBD2. CDR3 nucleotides: TGTGCCTGGAGTGGGTCGACTAGCGGGGGGGTGGAGACCCAGTACTTC. Its translation: CAWSGSTSGGVETQYF.